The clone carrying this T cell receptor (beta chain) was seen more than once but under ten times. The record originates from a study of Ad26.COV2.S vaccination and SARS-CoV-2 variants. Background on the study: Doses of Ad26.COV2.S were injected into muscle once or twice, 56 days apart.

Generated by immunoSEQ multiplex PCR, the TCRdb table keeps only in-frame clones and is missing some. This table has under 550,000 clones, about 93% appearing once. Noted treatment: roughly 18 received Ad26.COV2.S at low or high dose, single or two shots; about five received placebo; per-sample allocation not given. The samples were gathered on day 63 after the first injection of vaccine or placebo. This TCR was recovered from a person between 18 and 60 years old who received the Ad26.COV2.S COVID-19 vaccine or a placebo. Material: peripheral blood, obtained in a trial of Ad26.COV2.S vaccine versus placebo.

Written as DNA, the CDR3 is TGTGCCAGCAGTCCCTTGGGGACAGGGAACACCGGGGAGCTGTTTTTT. Translation: CASSPLGTGNTGELFF. The chain uses TRBV27 and TRBJ2-2; 8 nucleotides match TRBD1. The V gene's germline CDR1 is MNHEY and CDR2 SMNVEV (reference sequence). V dropped 5 bases and J dropped 1; count of bases not matched to a gene: 6. There are 16 residues in the CDR3.